Listed below are T cell receptor beta chains from one sample, sequenced in a study of early T cells in non-severe SARS-CoV-2 infection. TCRdb re-analysed the 5' RACE reads in MiXCR, keeping a single row per CDR3 protein. The sample includes 35,000 to 45,000 distinct CDR3 sequences, 5.8% of them seen just once. Specimen: whole blood. The receptors were gathered from an adult who was a healthcare worker with PCR-confirmed SARS-CoV-2 infection or an uninfected control (not recorded which). The CDR3 runs from the conserved cysteine through the conserved F or W. Each record gives: D gene, V gene, J gene, clone size, CDR3 DNA, CDR3 protein. A D gene is named only where the DNA matches it firmly. Rows may omit the clone size; those that give it use once, few, many or a size class.

D gene: -; V gene: TRBV29-1; J gene: TRBJ2-7; clone size: -; CDR3 DNA: TGCAGCGTTGCGACCGGATCCTCCTACGAGCAGTACTTC; CDR3 protein: CSVATGSSYEQYF
D gene: -; V gene: TRBV5-1; J gene: TRBJ2-7; clone size: many; CDR3 DNA: TGCGCCAGCAGCTTGGTCCAGGGCTACGAGCAGTACTTC; CDR3 protein: CASSLVQGYEQYF
D gene: TRBD1; V gene: TRBV27; J gene: TRBJ1-5; clone size: many; CDR3 DNA: TGTGCCAGCAGTTTCGCCCAGGGACAGCAGCCCCAGCATTTT; CDR3 protein: CASSFAQGQQPQHF
D gene: -; V gene: TRBV20-1; J gene: TRBJ2-1; clone size: -; CDR3 DNA: TGCAGTGCCACCCGACCCGACAATGAGCAGTTCTTC; CDR3 protein: CSATRPDNEQFF
D gene: -; V gene: TRBV5-7; J gene: TRBJ1-6; clone size: many; CDR3 DNA: TGTGCCAGCAGCCCAGACCGGGGCAGCTCCTATAATTCACCCCTCCACTTT; CDR3 protein: CASSPDRGSSYNSPLHF
D gene: -; V gene: TRBV27; J gene: TRBJ2-7; clone size: many; CDR3 DNA: TGTGCCAGCAGTCGCGGAGGGTCCTACGAGCAGTACTTC; CDR3 protein: CASSRGGSYEQYF
D gene: TRBD2; V gene: TRBV4-1; J gene: TRBJ2-2; clone size: many; CDR3 DNA: TGCGCCAGCAGCCTACGGACTAGCGGGAGGATTTTGGGTACCGGGGAGCTGTTTTTT; CDR3 protein: CASSLRTSGRILGTGELFF
D gene: -; V gene: TRBV19; J gene: TRBJ2-1; clone size: -; CDR3 DNA: TGTGCCAGTAACCATAGGGCGGGGCTCTACAATGAGCAGTTCTTC; CDR3 protein: CASNHRAGLYNEQFF
D gene: -; V gene: TRBV4-3; J gene: TRBJ1-3; clone size: many; CDR3 DNA: TGCGCCAGCAGCCAGGCTTCAGGAAACACCATATATTTT; CDR3 protein: CASSQASGNTIYF
D gene: TRBD2; V gene: TRBV3-1; J gene: TRBJ2-3; clone size: many; CDR3 DNA: TGTGCCAGCAGCCGAGTAGCGGGAGGGGCAGATACGCAGTATTTT; CDR3 protein: CASSRVAGGADTQYF
D gene: TRBD1; V gene: TRBV20-1; J gene: TRBJ1-1; clone size: many; CDR3 DNA: TGCAGTGCCCGAGGGGAAGGGACAGGGGCCACTGAAGCTTTCTTT; CDR3 protein: CSARGEGTGATEAFF
D gene: -; V gene: TRBV12-3/TRBV12-4; J gene: TRBJ2-1; clone size: -; CDR3 DNA: TGTGCCAGCACCCTACGTTTTGGTGAGCAGTTCTTC; CDR3 protein: CASTLRFGEQFF
D gene: -; V gene: TRBV3-1; J gene: TRBJ2-5; clone size: many; CDR3 DNA: TGTGCCAGCAGCCAAGATTGGCGGGGTCGCCAAGAGACCCAGTACTTC; CDR3 protein: CASSQDWRGRQETQYF
D gene: -; V gene: TRBV7-9; J gene: TRBJ1-2; clone size: many; CDR3 DNA: TGTGCCAGCAGCCCAACCGTCGGGCCCTATGGCTACACCTTC; CDR3 protein: CASSPTVGPYGYTF
D gene: -; V gene: TRBV7-9; J gene: TRBJ2-1; clone size: many; CDR3 DNA: TGTGCCAGCAGCCCTGGACTGAGGGGGGGCCGGGATGAGCAGTTCTTC; CDR3 protein: CASSPGLRGGRDEQFF
D gene: -; V gene: TRBV5-6; J gene: TRBJ2-1; clone size: -; CDR3 DNA: TGTGCCAGCAGCGTCTACAATGAGCAGTTCTTC; CDR3 protein: CASSVYNEQFF
D gene: TRBD2; V gene: TRBV7-9; J gene: TRBJ2-5; clone size: -; CDR3 DNA: TGTACCGCAGGCGGGAGGTCCGGGGAGACCCAGTACTTC; CDR3 protein: CTAGGRSGETQYF
D gene: -; V gene: TRBV10-3; J gene: TRBJ1-3; clone size: many; CDR3 DNA: TGTGCCATCAGTGGTGGAAACACTATATATTTT; CDR3 protein: CAISGGNTIYF
D gene: TRBD2; V gene: TRBV24-1; J gene: TRBJ2-1; clone size: many; CDR3 DNA: TGTGCCACTCGGACTAGCGGAGGACATGAGCAGTTCTTC; CDR3 protein: CATRTSGGHEQFF
D gene: TRBD1; V gene: TRBV6-5; J gene: TRBJ2-7; clone size: many; CDR3 DNA: TGTGCCACCCTGGACAGGGGGTACTCCTACGAGCAGTACTTC; CDR3 protein: CATLDRGYSYEQYF
D gene: -; V gene: TRBV28; J gene: TRBJ2-7; clone size: many; CDR3 DNA: TGTGCCAGCAGCTACCGCGGGACAACCAGGAGAAACGAGCAGTACTTC; CDR3 protein: CASSYRGTTRRNEQYF
D gene: -; V gene: TRBV4-1; J gene: TRBJ1-3; clone size: many; CDR3 DNA: TGCGCCAGCAGCCAAGATCGCGGCTCTGGAAACACCATATATTTT; CDR3 protein: CASSQDRGSGNTIYF
D gene: -; V gene: TRBV20-1; J gene: TRBJ2-5; clone size: many; CDR3 DNA: TGCAGTGCTAGATGGGGCTTGGAGACCCAGTACTTC; CDR3 protein: CSARWGLETQYF
D gene: TRBD1; V gene: TRBV7-6; J gene: TRBJ2-7; clone size: many; CDR3 DNA: TGTGCCAGCAGCTTGGGAGACAGGGCAGGTTACGAGCAGTACTTC; CDR3 protein: CASSLGDRAGYEQYF
D gene: TRBD2; V gene: TRBV10-2; J gene: TRBJ2-2; clone size: -; CDR3 DNA: TGCGCCAGCAGTTTACTAGCGGGAGACTGGACCGGGGAGCTGTTTTTT; CDR3 protein: CASSLLAGDWTGELFF
D gene: -; V gene: TRBV6-2/TRBV6-3; J gene: TRBJ1-1; clone size: many; CDR3 DNA: TGTGCCAGCACCCTTACAGGAAACACTGAAGCTTTCTTT; CDR3 protein: CASTLTGNTEAFF
D gene: -; V gene: TRBV12-3/TRBV12-4; J gene: TRBJ1-3; clone size: few; CDR3 DNA: TGTGCCAGCAGGGACTACTCTGAAAACACCATATATTTT; CDR3 protein: CASRDYSENTIYF
D gene: TRBD2; V gene: TRBV4-3; J gene: TRBJ2-7; clone size: many; CDR3 DNA: TGCGCCAGCAGCCCAGGGACTAGCGTCCCCTACGAGCAGTACTTC; CDR3 protein: CASSPGTSVPYEQYF
D gene: -; V gene: TRBV12-3/TRBV12-4; J gene: TRBJ2-1; clone size: many; CDR3 DNA: TGTGCCAGCAGTGGACAAAACAATGAGCAGTTCTTC; CDR3 protein: CASSGQNNEQFF
D gene: -; V gene: TRBV29-1; J gene: TRBJ1-1; clone size: many; CDR3 DNA: TGCAGCGTAGGTCGGGGGGGGACTGAAGCTTTCTTT; CDR3 protein: CSVGRGGTEAFF
D gene: TRBD1; V gene: TRBV5-1; J gene: TRBJ2-3; clone size: many; CDR3 DNA: TGCGCCAGCAGCCAAACAGGGGGACCCTTGGATACGCAGTATTTT; CDR3 protein: CASSQTGGPLDTQYF
D gene: -; V gene: TRBV25-1; J gene: TRBJ2-7; clone size: many; CDR3 DNA: TGTGCCAGCAGTGATATGACTGGAAGCGAGCAGTACTTC; CDR3 protein: CASSDMTGSEQYF
D gene: TRBD2; V gene: TRBV12-3/TRBV12-4; J gene: TRBJ2-5; clone size: many; CDR3 DNA: TGTGCCAGCAGTCCTTTAGCGGGAGGGCCTCTAGAGACCCAGTACTTC; CDR3 protein: CASSPLAGGPLETQYF
D gene: TRBD2; V gene: TRBV20-1; J gene: TRBJ2-3; clone size: many; CDR3 DNA: TGCAGTGCTCCTAGACTAGCGGGGATCACAGATACGCAGTATTTT; CDR3 protein: CSAPRLAGITDTQYF
D gene: -; V gene: TRBV2; J gene: TRBJ2-2; clone size: many; CDR3 DNA: TGTGCCATTACGACTAAAACGAACACCGGGGAGCTGTTTTTT; CDR3 protein: CAITTKTNTGELFF
D gene: TRBD2; V gene: TRBV19; J gene: TRBJ2-1; clone size: many; CDR3 DNA: TGTGCCAGTAGTAAAGGGACTATCAACAATGAGCAGTTCTTC; CDR3 protein: CASSKGTINNEQFF
D gene: -; V gene: TRBV20-1; J gene: TRBJ2-1; clone size: many; CDR3 DNA: TGCAGTGCTAGAGCGCCTTGGGGGTCGACCTACAATGAGCAGTTCTTC; CDR3 protein: CSARAPWGSTYNEQFF
D gene: -; V gene: TRBV7-3; J gene: TRBJ1-1; clone size: many; CDR3 DNA: TGTGCCAGCAGCTGGACGGTGAACACTGAAGCTTTCTTT; CDR3 protein: CASSWTVNTEAFF
D gene: -; V gene: TRBV29-1; J gene: TRBJ2-1; clone size: -; CDR3 DNA: TGCAGCGGCATGGCTAATGAGCAGTTCTTC; CDR3 protein: CSGMANEQFF